This entry lists 14 T cell receptor beta chains sequenced from one sample in a study of blood T cells in healthy people across ages. The authors ran a second PCR of 7 to 11 cycles using a sample-barcoded 5' primer and a J-beta primer mix. TCRdb recomputed calls from the 5' RACE reads with MiXCR, one row per CDR3 protein. This sample has roughly 650,000 distinct CDR3 sequences, with less than 40% found just once. The sequencing input was blood. The receptors here all came from a woman older than 75 in good health.

This clonotype was recorded many times. The chain has TRBV20-1 and TRBJ2-1, with D perhaps TRBD2 (5 bases). The CDR3 loop spans 14 amino acids. Germline CDR1 reads DFQATT; CDR2 reads SNEGSKA (reference sequence). V lost 8 bases and J 4 bases, leaving 18 bases between the germline ends. The DNA of the CDR3 is TGCAGTTTAATAACCCGCCGGGGATACAATGAGCAGTTCTTC. It yields the protein CSLITRRGYNEQFF.

This clonotype has a count of ten or more. V gene TRBV12-3 or TRBV12-4 combines with J gene TRBJ1-5, with 9 bases identical to TRBD1. The CDR3 runs 14 residues. Trimming removed 6 bases from V and 10 bases from J; junction bases left unmatched: 10. CDR3 nucleotide sequence: TGTGCCAGCAGAACCGGGACAGGGAATGAACCCCAGCATTTT. This translates into CASRTGTGNEPQHF.

This clonotype was picked up many times. The gene calls are TRBV20-1 and TRBJ2-1, with TRBD2 matching over 14 bases. Germline CDR1 DFQATT, CDR2 SNEGSKA (reference sequence). Trimming took 6 bases from V and 5 from J; bases not matched to a gene: 3. This CDR3 comprises 14 residues. The DNA for the CDR3 is TGCAGTGCAAGACTAGCGGGGGGGCACAATGAGCAGTTCTTC. As protein: CSARLAGGHNEQFF.

The table lists this clonotype with many counts. The chain carries TRBV12-3 or TRBV12-4 and TRBJ2-3; 8 positions agree with TRBD1. With V trimmed by 6 bases and J by 5 bases, 4 bases remained unmatched. CDR3 length equals 13 residues. CDR3 DNA: TGTGCCAGCAGACCCACAGGGGGAGATACGCAGTATTTT. Its translation: CASRPTGGDTQYF.

This clonotype has just a few counts. The CDR3 loop is CASSPPGRAFYGYTF. In nucleotides, the CDR3 is TGTGCCAGCAGCCCCCCCGGACGGGCTTTCTATGGCTACACCTTC. This sequence joins TRBV11-1 and TRBJ1-2; D call uncertain. Trimming cost V 5 bases and J 4 bases, with 17 bases left between them. The CDR3 sequence is 15 residues long. Germline V gene lookup returns CDR1 SGHAT and CDR2 FQDESV (reference sequence). The full variable domain, in which reference TRBV11-1 and TRBJ1-2 provide the parts outside the CDR3, is EAEVAQSPRYKITEKSQAVAFWCDPISGHATLYWYRQILGQGPELLVQFQDESVVDDSQLPKDRFSAERLKGVDSTLKIQPAELGDSAMYLCASSPPGRAFYGYTFGSGTRLTVV.

This chain joins TRBV20-1 and TRBJ1-1; D not certain. CDR3 size: 14 residues. In germline, CDR1 is DFQATT, CDR2 SNEGSKA (reference sequence). Trimming left V 5 bases short and J 9 bases short, with 22 bases between. The CDR3 region is CSASDGRRDAKAFF. CDR3 DNA: TGCAGTGCTTCCGACGGCAGACGAGACGCTAAAGCTTTCTTT.

This chain connects TRBV5-6 to TRBJ2-7, with TRBD2 matching 8 bases. The DNA end favors TRBJ2-5, so the J call may be wrong. Germline V gene lookup returns CDR1 SGHDT and CDR2 YYEEEE. The CDR3 consists of 13 residues. Here the CDR3 reads CASTGRAGETQYF. In nucleotides, the CDR3 is TGTGCCAGCACCGGGAGGGCCGGGGAGACCCAGTACTTC.

To note about this clonotype: A much bigger clone sits one base away, suggesting this may be a read error. V gene TRBV3-1 combines with J gene TRBJ2-7, with TRBD2 matching over 8 bases. CDR3 size: 15 residues. CDR1 is LGHDT and CDR2 is YNNKEL in the germline V gene (reference sequence). Here the CDR3 DNA reads TGTGCCAGAAGCCTTCGCGGGGGGACGAGCTACGAGCAGTACTTC. Translation gives CARSLRGGTSYEQYF.

This clonotype was observed many times. This chain uses TRBV20-1 with TRBJ2-7; 7 positions agree with TRBD1. Germline values: CDR1 DFQATT, CDR2 SNEGSKA (reference sequence). The CDR3 consists of 16 residues. Trimming at V came to 1 base and at J to 2 bases, leaving 11 bases not matched to a gene. The CDR3 loop is CSARAPPGQRTYEQYF. CDR3 coding DNA: TGCAGTGCTAGAGCGCCCCCGGGACAGAGAACCTACGAGCAGTACTTC.

In the case of this clonotype: Just one base apart from a much larger clone, this may be a read error. V and J are TRBV5-1 and TRBJ2-3, with no clear D. CDR1 and CDR2 (germline): SGHRS, YFSETQ. The V and J ends lost 2 bases and 4 bases respectively, with 11 bases between them. The CDR3 runs to 14 residues. This CDR3 is CASSFLTVADTQYF. The CDR3 DNA follows: TGCGCCAGCAGCTTTTTGACGGTCGCAGATACGCAGTATTTT.

Points on this clonotype: A much larger clonotype is one base distant, so this may be a read error. The chain links TRBV6-1 to TRBJ2-1; D gene uncertain. The J call may be wrong; the DNA end is better matched by TRBJ2-7. The CDR3 sequence is 14 residues long. Germline assignment: CDR1 MNHNS and CDR2 SASEGT. The CDR3 here is CASRLSSSYNEQYF. The CDR3 DNA reads as TGTGCCAGCAGACTATCCAGCTCCTACAATGAGCAGTACTTC.

This chain joins TRBV20-1 and TRBJ2-7; 9 nucleotides agree with TRBD2. Germline V lookup: CDR1 DFQATT, CDR2 SNEGSKA (reference sequence). The CDR3 has 15 amino acids. Trimming cost V 5 bases and J 7 bases; bases outside gene matches: 15. In DNA, the CDR3 is TGCAGTGCTGGGAGCCGGAGCGGGGGGCGGGGTGAGCAGTACTTC. Translated, it gives CSAGSRSGGRGEQYF.

This clonotype has at least ten counts. V is TRBV29-1 and J is TRBJ1-2; D may be TRBD1 (6 bases). Per the germline V gene, CDR1 is SQVTM and CDR2 is ANQGSEA. The germline V and J ends were trimmed by 6 bases and 0 bases, with 11 bases remaining between them. The CDR3 loop spans 13 amino acids. CDR3 in DNA: TGCAGCGTGGGCCACAGGGCTAACTATGGCTACACCTTC. Translated: CSVGHRANYGYTF.

This chain uses TRBV4-2 with TRBJ2-1; D is unresolved. The J call may be faulty, since TRBJ2-7 better matches the DNA end. Germline assignment: CDR1 LGHNA and CDR2 YNFKEQ. The length of the CDR3 is 16 residues. The CDR3 region has the DNA TGTGCCAGCAGCCAGATACGTCGGCAGAACTACAATGAGCAGTACTTC. Protein: CASSQIRRQNYNEQYF.